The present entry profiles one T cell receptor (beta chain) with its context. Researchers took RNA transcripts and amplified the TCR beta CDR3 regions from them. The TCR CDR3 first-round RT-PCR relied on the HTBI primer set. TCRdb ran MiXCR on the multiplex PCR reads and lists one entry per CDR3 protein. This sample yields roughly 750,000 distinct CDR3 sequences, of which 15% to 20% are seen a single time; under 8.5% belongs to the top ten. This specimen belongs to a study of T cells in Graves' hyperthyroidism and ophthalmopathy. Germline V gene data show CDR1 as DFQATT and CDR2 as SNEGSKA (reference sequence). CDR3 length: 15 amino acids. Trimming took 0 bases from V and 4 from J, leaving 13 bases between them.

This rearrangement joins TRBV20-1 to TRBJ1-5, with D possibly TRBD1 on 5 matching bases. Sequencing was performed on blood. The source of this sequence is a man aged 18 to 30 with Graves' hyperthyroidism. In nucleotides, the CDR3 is TGCAGTGCTAGAGATCGCCGGCAGGGAAATCAGCCCCAGCATTTT. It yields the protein CSARDRRQGNQPQHF.